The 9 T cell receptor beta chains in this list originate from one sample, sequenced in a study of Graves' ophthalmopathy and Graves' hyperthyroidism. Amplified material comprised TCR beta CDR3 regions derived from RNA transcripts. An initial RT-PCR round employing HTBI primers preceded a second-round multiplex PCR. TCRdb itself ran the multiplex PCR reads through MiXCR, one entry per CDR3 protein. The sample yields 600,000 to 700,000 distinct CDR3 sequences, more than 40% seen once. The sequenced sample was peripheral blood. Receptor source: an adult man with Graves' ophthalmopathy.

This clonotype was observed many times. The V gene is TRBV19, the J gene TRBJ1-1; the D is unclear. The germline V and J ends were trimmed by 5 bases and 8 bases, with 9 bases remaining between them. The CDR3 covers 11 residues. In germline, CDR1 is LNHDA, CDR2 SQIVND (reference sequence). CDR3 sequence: CASSHSLEAFF. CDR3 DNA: TGTGCCAGTAGTCATTCGTTAGAAGCTTTCTTT.

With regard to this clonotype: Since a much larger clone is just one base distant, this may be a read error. CDR3 DNA sequence: TGTGCCATCAGTGGGACCCTCGGGTGTGGCTACACCTTC. It yields the protein CAISGTLGCGYTF. The V and J genes are TRBV10-3 and TRBJ1-2; the D is unclear. Germline V lookup: CDR1 ENHRY, CDR2 SYGVKD. Trimming took 4 bases from V and 7 from J, leaving 13 bases between them. The CDR3 is 13 amino acids.

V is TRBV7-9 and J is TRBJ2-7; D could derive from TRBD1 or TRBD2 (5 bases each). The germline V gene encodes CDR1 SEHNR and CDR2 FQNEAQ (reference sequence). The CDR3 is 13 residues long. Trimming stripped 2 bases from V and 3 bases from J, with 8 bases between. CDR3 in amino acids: CASSLQGDYEQYF. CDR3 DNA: TGTGCCAGCAGCTTACAGGGAGACTACGAGCAGTACTTC.

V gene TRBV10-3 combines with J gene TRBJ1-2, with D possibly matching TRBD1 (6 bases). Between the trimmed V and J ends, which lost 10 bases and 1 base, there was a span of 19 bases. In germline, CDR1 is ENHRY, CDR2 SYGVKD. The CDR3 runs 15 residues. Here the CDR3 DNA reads TGTGCCACTGGGACAAGGGGCGGGCGTAACTATGGCTACACCTTC. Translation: CATGTRGGRNYGYTF.

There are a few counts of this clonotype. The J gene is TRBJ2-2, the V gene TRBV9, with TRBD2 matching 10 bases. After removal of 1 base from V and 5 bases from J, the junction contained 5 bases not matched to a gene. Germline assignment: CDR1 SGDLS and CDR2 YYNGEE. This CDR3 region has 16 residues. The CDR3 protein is CASSVWERGGTGELFF. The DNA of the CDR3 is TGTGCCAGCAGCGTATGGGAGCGGGGGGGGACCGGGGAGCTGTTTTTT.

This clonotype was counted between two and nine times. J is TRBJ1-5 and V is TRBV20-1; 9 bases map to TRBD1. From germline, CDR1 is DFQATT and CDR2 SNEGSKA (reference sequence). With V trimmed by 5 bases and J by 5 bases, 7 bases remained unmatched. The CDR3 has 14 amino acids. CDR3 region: CSARDRVKDQPQHF. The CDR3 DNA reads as TGCAGTGCTCGGGACAGGGTGAAGGATCAGCCCCAGCATTTT.

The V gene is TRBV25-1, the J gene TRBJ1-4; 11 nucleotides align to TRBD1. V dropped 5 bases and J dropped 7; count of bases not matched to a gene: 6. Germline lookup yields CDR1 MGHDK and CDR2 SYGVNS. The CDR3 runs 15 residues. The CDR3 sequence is CASSSDRGLGEKLFF. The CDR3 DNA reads TGTGCCAGCAGTTCGGACAGGGGGCTCGGTGAAAAACTGTTTTTT.

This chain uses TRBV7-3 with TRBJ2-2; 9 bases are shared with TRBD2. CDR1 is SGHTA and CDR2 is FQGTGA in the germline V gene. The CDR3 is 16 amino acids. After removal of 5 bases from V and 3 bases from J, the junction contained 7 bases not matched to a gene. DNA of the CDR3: TGTGCCAGCAGCCCCCGTAGCGGGAGACACACCGGGGAGCTGTTTTTT. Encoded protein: CASSPRSGRHTGELFF.

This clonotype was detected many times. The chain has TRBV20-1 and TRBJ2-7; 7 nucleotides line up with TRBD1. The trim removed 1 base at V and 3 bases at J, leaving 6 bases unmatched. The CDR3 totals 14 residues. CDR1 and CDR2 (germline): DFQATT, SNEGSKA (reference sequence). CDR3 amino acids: CSARAPDRDYEQYF. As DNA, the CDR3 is TGCAGTGCTAGAGCTCCTGACAGGGACTACGAGCAGTACTTC.